This TCR beta chain was observed in a study of blood T cells in healthy people across ages. General study results and limits: When set beside aged donors, long-lived donors presented more naive CD4+ cells and higher diversity.

Then a second PCR, running roughly 7 to 11 cycles, was carried out with a sample-barcoded 5' primer and a J-beta primer mix. Each CDR3 protein gets one entry after TCRdb re-called the 5' RACE reads with MiXCR. In the table there are about a million distinct CDR3 sequences, 51% of which are singletons. This clonotype was detected a few times. Antigen: not known. CDR1 and CDR2 (germline): SGHAT, FQNNGV. The CDR3 contains 15 residues. V was clipped by 1 base and J by 6 bases, with 16 bases between them. This receptor was taken from a woman aged 55-70 years in good health. This chain links TRBV11-2 with TRBJ2-7, with D possibly TRBD1 on 6 matching bases. Sequencing was performed on blood. The CDR3 region is CASSLVSGARSEQYF. In DNA form, the CDR3 reads TGTGCCAGCAGCTTAGTCTCAGGGGCTCGGAGCGAGCAGTACTTC.